The subject of this entry is one T cell receptor beta chain. Its antigen is as yet unknown. The assay ran at deep level. Every immunoSEQ plate was one replicate of a subset's evenly spread DNA. Clones were read by immunoSEQ multiplex PCR, and TCRdb kept only the in-frame ones, dropping some. Of around 2.1 million clones listed, 85% to 95% are singletons. CD45RO negativity and positive selection for CCR7 defined naive CD8 cells, a population that excluded terminally differentiated effector memory CD45RA+ cells. The entry originates in a study of shared clonotypes between healthy human individuals. Whole-study results and caveats: Among non-shared clonotypes, generation probabilities were lower than among those shared by all four donors. For naive CD4 cells, 4.5% to 6.5% of clonotypes were shared across a few donors.

The CDR3 is 15 amino acids. Germline V gene lookup returns CDR1 MNHNY and CDR2 SVGAGI (reference sequence). The V segment lost 5 bases and the J segment 5 bases; nucleotides outside the gene matches: 10. This receptor was taken from a young man in good health. Some clones in this sample may be carry-over from other donors' samples. Material for sequencing was naive CD8+ T cells from PBMCs. The chain employs TRBV6-6 and TRBJ2-7; 9 bases line up with TRBD1. Written as DNA, the CDR3 is TGTGCCAGCAGTCCACAGGGGGCGCTTTTGGACGAGCAGTACTTC. Its protein is CASSPQGALLDEQYF.